These 24 T cell receptor beta chains were all obtained from the same sample, sequenced in a study of Ad26.COV2.S vaccination and SARS-CoV-2 variants. Noted treatment: around 19 received Ad26.COV2.S at low or high dose, single or two shots; roughly five received placebo; per-sample allocation not given. Collection of samples fell on day 63 after the first vaccine or placebo injection. TCRdb's copy holds only in-frame clones and misses some; the assay was immunoSEQ multiplex PCR. The sample has 350,000 to 550,000 clones; 75% to 90% are singletons. Sample: peripheral blood, taken in a trial of Ad26.COV2.S vaccine versus placebo. Every receptor here comes from a person aged 18 to 65 who received the Ad26.COV2.S COVID-19 vaccine or a placebo.

The chain joins TRBV10-3 to TRBJ2-3, with 9 bases aligning to TRBD1. The CDR3 is made up of 15 amino acids. Germline values: CDR1 ENHRY, CDR2 SYGVKD. V was pared by 4 bases and J by 2 bases, with 4 bases of the junction left unmatched. CDR3 in DNA: TGTGCCATCAGTGGGGGGACAGGGTTCACAGATACGCAGTATTTT. Amino acid sequence: CAISGGTGFTDTQYF.

The chain links TRBV20-1 to TRBJ1-1; D is unclear. Germline V gene lookup returns CDR1 DFQATT and CDR2 SNEGSKA (reference sequence). Trimming stripped 5 bases from V and 4 bases from J, with 8 bases between. The CDR3 consists of 11 residues. For the CDR3, the DNA is TGCAGTGCTCCGAGTCCCACTGAAGCTTTCTTT. Amino acids: CSAPSPTEAFF.

This sequence joins TRBV10-2 and TRBJ2-1, with D tentatively TRBD1 (6 bases). Germline values: CDR1 WSHSY, CDR2 SAAADI. The CDR3 loop spans 14 amino acids. With 6 bases removed from V and 6 bases from J, the gap between germline ends came to 15 bases. The CDR3 nucleotides are TGCGCCAGCAGCCGAGGGGGAGCGTCCAATGAGCAGTTCTTC. Its translation: CASSRGGASNEQFF.

The CDR3 sequence: CASNPSRSYNEQFF. For the CDR3, the DNA is TGTGCCAGCAACCCTAGCCGCTCCTACAATGAGCAGTTCTTC. The chain couples TRBV6-5 to TRBJ2-1; D perhaps matches TRBD2 (5 bases). Germline values: CDR1 MNHEY, CDR2 SVGAGI. The V gene lost 7 bases and the J gene lost 0 bases, with 10 bases spanning the gap. The CDR3 is 14 amino acids.

The gene calls are TRBV6-2 or TRBV6-3 and TRBJ1-1; D ambiguous. The length of the CDR3 is 12 residues. The germline V gene encodes CDR1 MNHEY and CDR2 SVGEGT. Trimming shortened V by 0 bases and J by 7 bases, and 6 bases separated the two germline ends. CDR3 nucleotides: TGTGCCAGCAGTTACTCGGGGTTTGAAGCTTTCTTT. Protein: CASSYSGFEAFF.

This clone was detected once. J is TRBJ2-3 and V is TRBV6-5, with a weak D call TRBD1 (6 bases). This CDR3 is 13 amino acids long. Germline values: CDR1 MNHEY, CDR2 SVGAGI. Between the trimmed V and J ends, which lost 6 bases and 2 bases, there was a span of 9 bases. DNA of the CDR3: TGTGCCAGCAGCGGACAGATCACAGATACGCAGTATTTT. It encodes CASSGQITDTQYF.

There are a few counts of this clone. The V call is TRBV9, the J call TRBJ2-2; D uncertain. Trimming removed 0 bases from V and 5 bases from J, with 8 bases in between. Germline V gene lookup returns CDR1 SGDLS and CDR2 YYNGEE. The length of the CDR3 is 14 residues. CDR3 nucleotides: TGTGCCAGCAGCGTAGTCGGAAGGACCGGGGAGCTGTTTTTT. Its translation: CASSVVGRTGELFF.

The chain carries TRBV28 and TRBJ2-5; D possibly corresponds to TRBD2 (6 bases). V was pared by 2 bases and J by 6 bases, with 10 bases between. There are 13 residues in the CDR3. Germline V gene lookup returns CDR1 MDHEN and CDR2 SYDVKM. CDR3 in amino acids: CASSLAGWKTQYF. The CDR3 nucleotides are TGTGCCAGCAGTTTAGCGGGGTGGAAGACCCAGTACTTC. The variable domain in full, with the rest retrieved from reference TRBV28 and TRBJ2-5, is DVKVTQSSRYLVKRTGEKVFLECVQDMDHENMFWYRQDPGLGLRLIYFSYDVKMKEKGDIPEGYSVSREKKERFSLILESASTNQTSMYLCASSLAGWKTQYFGPGTRLLVL.

The chain links TRBV28 to TRBJ2-7; unclear D gene. V lost 3 bases, J lost 2 bases, and 14 bases lay in between. This CDR3 is 15 amino acids long. Germline V CDR1 and CDR2: MDHEN, SYDVKM. CDR3 in amino acids: CASSLPKTGAYEQYF. The CDR3 DNA is TGTGCCAGCAGTTTGCCCAAGACTGGAGCCTACGAGCAGTACTTC.

This clone has just one count. The rearrangement links TRBV5-4 to TRBJ2-5; TRBD2 matches at 12 bases. The V gene's germline CDR1 is SGHNT and CDR2 YYREEE (reference sequence). Trimming at V came to 4 bases and at J to 3 bases, leaving 4 bases not matched to a gene. This CDR3 comprises 15 residues. The CDR3 protein is CASSRTSGIEETQYF. The CDR3, as DNA: TGTGCCAGCAGCCGGACTAGCGGGATTGAAGAGACCCAGTACTTC.

This chain links TRBV5-1 with TRBJ2-5; D is ambiguous. This CDR3 region has 14 residues. Looked up from germline, CDR1 is SGHRS and CDR2 is YFSETQ. V shed 0 bases and J shed 4 bases, with 10 bases lying between them. CDR3 region: CASSLVEWAETQYF. The CDR3 nucleotides read TGCGCCAGCAGCTTGGTGGAGTGGGCAGAGACCCAGTACTTC. Complete variable domain (other parts from reference TRBV5-1 and TRBJ2-5): KAGVTQTPRYLIKTRGQQVTLSCSPISGHRSVSWYQQTPGQGLQFLFEYFSETQRNKGNFPGRFSGRQFSNSRSEMNVSTLELGDSALYLCASSLVEWAETQYFGPGTRLLVL.

The J gene is TRBJ2-7, the V gene TRBV27; tentative D call: TRBD2 (5 bases). The CDR3 covers 13 residues. CDR1 and CDR2 (germline): MNHEY, SMNVEV (reference sequence). Between the trimmed V and J ends, which lost 4 bases and 7 bases, there was a span of 14 bases. The CDR3 sequence: CASSSWARGEQYF. The CDR3 DNA reads TGTGCCAGCAGTTCTTGGGCCCGAGGGGAGCAGTACTTC.

This chain connects TRBV9 to TRBJ1-5; D gene ambiguous. Trimming shortened V by 0 bases and J by 0 bases, and 13 bases separated the two germline ends. CDR1 is SGDLS and CDR2 is YYNGEE in the germline V gene. There are 17 residues in the CDR3. CDR3: CASSVGADQYSNQPQHF. The CDR3 nucleotides read TGTGCCAGCAGCGTAGGGGCAGACCAGTATAGCAATCAGCCCCAGCATTTT.

The V gene is TRBV30, the J gene TRBJ2-5; D may be TRBD2 (5 bases). CDR1 and CDR2 from the germline V gene are GTSNPN and SVGIG (reference sequence). V was shortened by 1 base and J by 3 bases, with 15 bases between the two germline ends. CDR3 size: 15 residues. The DNA for the CDR3 is TGTGCCTGGAGTGCGGGGTTGTGGGTAAAAGAGACCCAGTACTTC. It translates to CAWSAGLWVKETQYF.

The gene calls are TRBV6-2 or TRBV6-3 and TRBJ1-2; no reliable D call. CDR3 size: 15 residues. V dropped 0 bases and J dropped 8 bases, with 16 bases sitting between them. CDR1 and CDR2 (germline): MNHEY, SVGEGT. CDR3 nucleotide sequence: TGTGCCAGCAGTTACTCTGTAGGGAAAGGATACGGCTACACCTTC. Amino acids: CASSYSVGKGYGYTF.

The rearrangement joins TRBV11-3 to TRBJ1-2; weak D call: TRBD1 (5 bases). CDR1 is SGHNT and CDR2 is YENEEA in the germline V gene. CDR3 length: 13 residues. Between the trimmed V and J ends, which lost 5 bases and 1 base, there was a span of 8 bases. DNA of the CDR3: TGTGCCAGCAGCCGACAGAGTAACTATGGCTACACCTTC. This encodes CASSRQSNYGYTF.

The chain is built from TRBV5-1 and TRBJ1-1; D remains unclear. CDR3 length: 12 amino acids. Germline loops: CDR1 SGHRS, CDR2 YFSETQ. The V and J ends lost 2 bases and 4 bases respectively, with 6 bases between them. The CDR3: CASSFLGTEAFF. CDR3 in DNA: TGCGCCAGCAGCTTTTTGGGCACTGAAGCTTTCTTT. Variable domain in full (rest from reference TRBV5-1 and TRBJ1-1): KAGVTQTPRYLIKTRGQQVTLSCSPISGHRSVSWYQQTPGQGLQFLFEYFSETQRNKGNFPGRFSGRQFSNSRSEMNVSTLELGDSALYLCASSFLGTEAFFGQGTRLTVV.

The V and J genes are TRBV4-1 and TRBJ1-2, with a possible D match to TRBD1 (5 bases). This CDR3 is 18 amino acids long. V lost 2 bases and J lost 3, with 22 bases in between. The germline gives CDR1 MGHRA, CDR2 YSYEKL. The CDR3 is CASSQKARRLTVDYGYTF. As DNA, the CDR3 is TGCGCCAGCAGCCAAAAAGCAAGGAGATTGACAGTGGACTATGGCTACACCTTC.

This clone is a singleton in its sample. The rearrangement joins TRBV28 to TRBJ1-5; 9 nucleotides line up with TRBD1. Trimming removed 8 bases from V and 1 base from J; junction bases left unmatched: 6. Germline-derived CDR1 and CDR2 are MDHEN and SYDVKM. This CDR3 comprises 15 residues. CDR3 bases: TGTGCCAGCTCGGGACAGGGAGGAAGCAATCAGCCCCAGCATTTT. Encoded protein: CASSGQGGSNQPQHF.

The chain is built from TRBV29-1 and TRBJ1-1; D is perhaps TRBD1 (6 bases). V was clipped by 2 bases and J by 4 bases, with 14 bases between them. The CDR3 is 14 residues long. CDR1 and CDR2 (germline): SQVTM, ANQGSEA. CDR3 in DNA: TGCAGCGTTGAACGGGCAGGGGCGAGCACTGAAGCTTTCTTT. Encoded protein: CSVERAGASTEAFF. Full variable domain (remainder filled in from reference TRBV29-1 and TRBJ1-1): SAVISQKPSRDICQRGTSLTIQCQVDSQVTMMFWYRQQPGQSLTLIATANQGSEATYESGFVIDKFPISRPNLTFSTLTVSNMSPEDSSIYLCSVERAGASTEAFFGQGTRLTVV.

This clone was counted a single time. CDR3: CASSLALDSSYGYTF. CDR3 sequence (DNA): TGTGCCAGCAGCTTAGCGCTAGACAGCAGCTATGGCTACACCTTC. V is TRBV7-8 and J is TRBJ1-2, with D possibly being TRBD1 (5 bases). The V and J ends lost 0 bases and 4 bases respectively, with 12 bases between them. The CDR3 spans 15 residues. Germline values: CDR1 SGHVS, CDR2 FQNEAQ. The full variable domain, in which reference TRBV7-8 and TRBJ1-2 provide the parts outside the CDR3, is GAGVSQSPRYKVAKRGQDVALRCDPISGHVSLFWYQQALGQGPEFLTYFQNEAQLDKSGLPSDRFFAERPEGSVSTLKIQRTQQEDSAVYLCASSLALDSSYGYTFGSGTRLTVV.

With regard to this clone: The same CDR3 also results from other DNA sequences found in this sample. The chain employs TRBV18 and TRBJ1-4; possible D gene TRBD1, 6 bases. V shed 3 bases and J shed 2 bases, with 10 bases lying between them. This CDR3 contains 15 residues. The germline V gene has CDR1 KGHSH and CDR2 LQKENI. The CDR3 here is CASSPQGSTNEKLFF. CDR3 nucleotide sequence: TGTGCCAGCTCACCTCAGGGGTCGACTAATGAAAAACTGTTTTTT.

In DNA form, the CDR3 reads TGTGCCAGCAGCCAAAGCTCCTACGAGCAGTACTTC. Amino acids: CASSQSSYEQYF. The chain employs TRBV7-9 and TRBJ2-7; D remains unclear. The germline CDR1 and CDR2 sequences are SEHNR and FQNEAQ (reference sequence). CDR3 length: 12 residues. Trimming left V 5 bases short and J 0 bases short, with 5 bases between.

The V call is TRBV5-6, the J call TRBJ1-6; D perhaps matches TRBD1 (5 bases). Trimming left V 2 bases short and J 11 bases short, with 14 bases between. In germline, CDR1 is SGHDT, CDR2 YYEEEE. The length of the CDR3 is 14 residues. CDR3: CASSFLGDRAPLHF. Here the CDR3 DNA reads TGTGCCAGCAGCTTTCTCGGGGACCGGGCACCCCTCCACTTT.